The clone carrying this T cell receptor (beta chain) was seen a handful of times. Its antigen remains unknown. The data are from a study of T cells in Graves' hyperthyroidism and ophthalmopathy. Study-wide findings and caveats: The blood repertoire included most of the expanded thyroid clonotypes above 0.001.

What was amplified from RNA transcripts were TCR beta CDR3 regions. First-round RT-PCR of the TCR CDR3 relied on the HTBI primer set. TCRdb passed the multiplex PCR reads through MiXCR, listing each CDR3 protein once. The sample shows about 350,000 distinct CDR3 sequences, roughly 17% of them seen only once. Germline V gene sequence: CDR1 MNHEY, CDR2 SMNVEV (reference sequence). The V segment lost 5 bases and the J segment 10 bases; nucleotides outside the gene matches: 17. CDR3 size: 17 residues. The source is a woman in her 30s with Graves' hyperthyroidism that later progressed to Graves' ophthalmopathy. The gene calls are TRBV27 and TRBJ2-2, with 9 positions matching TRBD2. The material sequenced was blood. The CDR3 bases are TGTGCCAGCAGTCGGATACCTTTGGGACTAGCCGAATTGGAGCTGTTTTTT. Translated: CASSRIPLGLAELELFF.